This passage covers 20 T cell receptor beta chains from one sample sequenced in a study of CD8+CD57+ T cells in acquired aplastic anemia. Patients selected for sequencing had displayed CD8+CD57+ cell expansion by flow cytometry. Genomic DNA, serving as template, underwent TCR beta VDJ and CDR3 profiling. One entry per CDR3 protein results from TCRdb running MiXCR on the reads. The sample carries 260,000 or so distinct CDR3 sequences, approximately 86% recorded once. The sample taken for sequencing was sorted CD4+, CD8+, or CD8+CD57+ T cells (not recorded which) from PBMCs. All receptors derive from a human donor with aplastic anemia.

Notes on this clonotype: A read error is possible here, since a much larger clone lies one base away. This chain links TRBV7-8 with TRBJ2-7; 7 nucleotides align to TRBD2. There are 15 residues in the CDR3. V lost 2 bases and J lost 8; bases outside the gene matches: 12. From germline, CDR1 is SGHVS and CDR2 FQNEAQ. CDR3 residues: CASSLPGGPDTQQYF. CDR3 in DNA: TGTGCCAGCAGCTTACCGGGAGGTCCCGATACGCAGCAGTACTTC.

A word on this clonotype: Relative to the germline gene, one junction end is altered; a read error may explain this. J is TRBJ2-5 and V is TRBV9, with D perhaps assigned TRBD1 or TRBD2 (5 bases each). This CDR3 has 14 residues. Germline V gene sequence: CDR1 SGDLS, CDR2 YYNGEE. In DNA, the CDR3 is TGTGCCAGCAGCGGGGGGTCCAACCAGCAGACCTTTGACTTC. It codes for CASSGGSNQQTFDF.

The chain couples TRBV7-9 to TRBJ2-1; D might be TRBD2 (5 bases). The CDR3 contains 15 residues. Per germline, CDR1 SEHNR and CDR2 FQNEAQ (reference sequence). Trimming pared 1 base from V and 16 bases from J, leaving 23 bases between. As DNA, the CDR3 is TGTGCCAGCAGCTTAGTACCCGGGGAGCTGTGTTTTGGATTCTTC. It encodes CASSLVPGELCFGFF.

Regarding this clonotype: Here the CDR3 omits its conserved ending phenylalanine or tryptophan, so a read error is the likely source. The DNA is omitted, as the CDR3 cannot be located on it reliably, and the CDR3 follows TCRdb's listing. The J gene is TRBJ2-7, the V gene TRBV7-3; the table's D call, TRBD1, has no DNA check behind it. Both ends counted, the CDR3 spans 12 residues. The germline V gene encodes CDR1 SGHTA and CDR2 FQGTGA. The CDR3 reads CASSLGGAEQYE.

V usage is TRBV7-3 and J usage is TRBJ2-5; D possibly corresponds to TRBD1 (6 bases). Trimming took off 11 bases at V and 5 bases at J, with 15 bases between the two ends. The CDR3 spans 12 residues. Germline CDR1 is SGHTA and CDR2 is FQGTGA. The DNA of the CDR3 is TGTGCCGGCCCAGGGGCTAGGGAGACCCAGTACTTC. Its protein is CAGPGARETQYF. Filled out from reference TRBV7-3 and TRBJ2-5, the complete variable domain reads GAGVSQTPSNKVTEKGKYVELRCDPISGHTALYWYRQSLGQGPEFLIYFQGTGAADDSGLPNDRFFAVRPEGSVSTLKIQRTERGDSAVYLCAGPGARETQYFGPGTRLLVL.

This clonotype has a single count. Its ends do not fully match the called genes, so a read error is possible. The DNA for the CDR3 is TGTGCCAGCTTGGCAGGGGACACAGGGGCGCTGTTTTTT. Residues: CASLAGDTGALFF. The chain employs TRBV2 and TRBJ2-2; 7 bases match TRBD1. Germline V gives CDR1 SNHLY, CDR2 FYNNEI. The CDR3 loop spans 13 amino acids.

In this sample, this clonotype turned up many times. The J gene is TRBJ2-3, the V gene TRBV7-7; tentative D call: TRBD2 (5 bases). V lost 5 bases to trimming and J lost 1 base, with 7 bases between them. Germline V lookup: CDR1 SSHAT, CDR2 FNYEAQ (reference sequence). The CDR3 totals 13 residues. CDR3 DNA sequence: TGTGCCAGCAGCCTTAGCGGCACAGATACGCAGTATTTT. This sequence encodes CASSLSGTDTQYF.

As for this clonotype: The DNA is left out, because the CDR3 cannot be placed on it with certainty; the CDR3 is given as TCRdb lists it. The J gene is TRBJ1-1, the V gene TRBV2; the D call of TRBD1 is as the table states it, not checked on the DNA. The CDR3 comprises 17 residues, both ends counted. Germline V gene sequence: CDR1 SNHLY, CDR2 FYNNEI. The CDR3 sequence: CASGGGGTDTRYFGPGF.

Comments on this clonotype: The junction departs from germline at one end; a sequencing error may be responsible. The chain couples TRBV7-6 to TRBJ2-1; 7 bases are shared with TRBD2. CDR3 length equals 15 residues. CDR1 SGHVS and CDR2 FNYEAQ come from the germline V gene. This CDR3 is CASSHERDTYTEQFF. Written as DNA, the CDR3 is TGTGCCAGCAGCCATGAGCGGGATACCTACACTGAGCAGTTCTTC.

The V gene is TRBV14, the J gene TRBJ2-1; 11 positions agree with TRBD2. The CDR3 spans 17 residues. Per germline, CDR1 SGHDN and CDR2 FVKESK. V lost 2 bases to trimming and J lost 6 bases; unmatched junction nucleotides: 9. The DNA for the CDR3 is TGTGCCAGCAGCCAACTCCTTCTAGCGGGGGGTGGCAATGAGCAGTTCTTC. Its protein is CASSQLLLAGGGNEQFF.

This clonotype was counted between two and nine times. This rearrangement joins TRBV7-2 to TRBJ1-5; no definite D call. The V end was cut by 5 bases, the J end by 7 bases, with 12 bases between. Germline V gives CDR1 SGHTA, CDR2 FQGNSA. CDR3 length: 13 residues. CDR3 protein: CASSGMIGQPQHF. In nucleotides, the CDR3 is TGTGCCAGCAGCGGGATGATAGGACAGCCCCAGCATTTT. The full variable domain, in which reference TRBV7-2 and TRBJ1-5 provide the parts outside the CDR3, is GAGVSQSPSNKVTEKGKDVELRCDPISGHTALYWYRQSLGQGLEFLIYFQGNSAPDKSGLPSDRFSAERTGGSVSTLTIQRTQQEDSAVYLCASSGMIGQPQHFGDGTRLSIL.

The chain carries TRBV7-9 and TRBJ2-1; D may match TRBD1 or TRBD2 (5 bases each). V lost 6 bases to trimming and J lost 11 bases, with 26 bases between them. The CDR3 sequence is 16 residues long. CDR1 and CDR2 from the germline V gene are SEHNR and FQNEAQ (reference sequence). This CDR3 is CASSQGASFRDTQQFF. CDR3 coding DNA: TGTGCCAGCAGTCAAGGGGCTAGCTTCAGAGATACGCAGCAGTTCTTC.

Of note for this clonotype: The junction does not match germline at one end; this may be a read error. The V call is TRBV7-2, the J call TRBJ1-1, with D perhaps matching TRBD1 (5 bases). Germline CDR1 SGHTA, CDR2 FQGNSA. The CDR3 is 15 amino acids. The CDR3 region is CASSLELTANSDAFF. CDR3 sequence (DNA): TGTGCCAGCAGCTTGGAACTGACAGCGAACTCTGACGCTTTCTTT.

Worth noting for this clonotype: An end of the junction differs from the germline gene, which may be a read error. CDR3 bases: TGTGCCAGCGGCTTTGGGGGCAACGGTACGGCGTATTTT. This codes for CASGFGGNGTAYF. The chain combines TRBV7-2 with TRBJ2-3; tentatively, D is TRBD1 (6 bases). This CDR3 comprises 13 residues. Per germline, CDR1 SGHTA and CDR2 FQGNSA.

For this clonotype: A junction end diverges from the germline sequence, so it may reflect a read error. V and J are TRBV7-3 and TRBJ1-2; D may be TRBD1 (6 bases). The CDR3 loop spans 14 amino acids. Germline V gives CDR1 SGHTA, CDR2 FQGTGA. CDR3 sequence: CAGSLNLGARGYTF. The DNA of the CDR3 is TGTGCCGGCAGCTTAAACCTGGGGGCGCGGGGCTACACCTTC.

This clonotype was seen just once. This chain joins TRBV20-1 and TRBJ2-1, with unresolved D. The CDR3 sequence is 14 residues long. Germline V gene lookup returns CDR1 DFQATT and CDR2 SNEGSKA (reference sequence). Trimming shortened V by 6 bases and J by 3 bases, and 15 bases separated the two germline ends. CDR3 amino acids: CSARSVQRYNEQFF. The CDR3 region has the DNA TGCAGTGCCAGAAGTGTGCAGCGCTACAATGAGCAGTTCTTC.

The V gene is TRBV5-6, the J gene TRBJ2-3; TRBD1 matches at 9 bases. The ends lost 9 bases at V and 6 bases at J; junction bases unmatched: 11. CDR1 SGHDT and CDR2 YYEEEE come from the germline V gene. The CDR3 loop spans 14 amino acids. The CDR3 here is CATQQGAGPDTQYF. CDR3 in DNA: TGTGCCACCCAACAGGGGGCGGGTCCCGATACGCAGTATTTT.

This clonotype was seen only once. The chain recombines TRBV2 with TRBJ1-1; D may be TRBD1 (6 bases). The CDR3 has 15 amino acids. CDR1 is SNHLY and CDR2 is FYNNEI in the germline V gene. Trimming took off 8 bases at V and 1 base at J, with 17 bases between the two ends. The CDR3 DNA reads TGTGCCAGCGGGTACGGTCGGACAGAGAACACTGAAGCTTTCTTT. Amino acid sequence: CASGYGRTENTEAFF.

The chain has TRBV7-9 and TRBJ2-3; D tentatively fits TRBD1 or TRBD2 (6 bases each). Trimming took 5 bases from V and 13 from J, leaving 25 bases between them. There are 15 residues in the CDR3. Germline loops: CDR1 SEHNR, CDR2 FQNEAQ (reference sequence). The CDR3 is CASSTRGGTSAGEYF. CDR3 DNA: TGTGCCAGCAGCACGAGGGGCGGGACATCCGCCGGGGAGTATTTT.

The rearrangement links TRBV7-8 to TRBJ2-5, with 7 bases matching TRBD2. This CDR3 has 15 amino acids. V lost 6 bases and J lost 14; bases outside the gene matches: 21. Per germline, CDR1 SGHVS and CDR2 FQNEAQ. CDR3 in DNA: TGTGCCAGCAGTTTAACGGGAGGTCGGGATGAGCAGTATTACTTC. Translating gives CASSLTGGRDEQYYF. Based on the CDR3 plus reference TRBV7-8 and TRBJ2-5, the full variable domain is GAGVSQSPRYKVAKRGQDVALRCDPISGHVSLFWYQQALGQGPEFLTYFQNEAQLDKSGLPSDRFFAERPEGSVSTLKIQRTQQEDSAVYLCASSLTGGRDEQYYFGPGTRLLVL.